The 8 T cell receptor beta chains below come from one sample, sequenced in a study of response to subunit inactivated influenza vaccine. TCRdb reanalysed the RT-PCR reads using MiXCR and keeps one entry per CDR3 protein. The sample shows 600,000 to 850,000 distinct CDR3 sequences, roughly 15% of them seen only once. Sequences were derived from PBMCs from blood, sampled 14 to 15 days before vaccination. Receptors were obtained from a man aged 50 to 59 who received an inactivated influenza vaccine.

This clonotype was detected a few times. The chain couples TRBV20-1 to TRBJ2-1; TRBD1 aligns across 9 bases. The germline gives CDR1 DFQATT, CDR2 SNEGSKA (reference sequence). The CDR3 has 13 residues. J lost 4 bases, V lost 6 bases, and 4 bases had no gene match. The CDR3 reads CSARTGAYNEQFF. For the CDR3, the DNA is TGCAGTGCCCGGACAGGGGCATACAATGAGCAGTTCTTC.

V gene TRBV6-1 combines with J gene TRBJ1-1, with TRBD1 identical over 7 bases. The CDR3 consists of 15 residues. CDR1 and CDR2 from the germline V gene are MNHNS and SASEGT. V was clipped by 5 bases and J by 7 bases; unmatched bases: 13. The CDR3 nucleotides are TGTGCCAGCAGTCTAAATCAGGGGGATGGCGGTGAAGCTTTCTTT. Its protein product is CASSLNQGDGGEAFF.

This clonotype was seen a few times. V gene TRBV25-1 combines with J gene TRBJ2-2; D unresolved. The CDR3 is 13 amino acids. Germline lookup yields CDR1 MGHDK and CDR2 SYGVNS. V dropped 4 bases and J dropped 2 bases, with 5 bases sitting between them. Written as DNA, the CDR3 is TGTGCCAGCAGTGCCTTAAACACCGGGGAGCTGTTTTTT. This sequence encodes CASSALNTGELFF.

J is TRBJ2-7 and V is TRBV20-1; 8 nucleotides line up with TRBD1. This CDR3 contains 14 residues. With V trimmed by 2 bases and J by 3 bases, 6 bases remained unmatched. Germline V gene lookup returns CDR1 DFQATT and CDR2 SNEGSKA (reference sequence). DNA of the CDR3: TGCAGTGCTAGAAATCGACAGGGGCGCTACGAGCAGTACTTC. Protein product: CSARNRQGRYEQYF.

This clonotype was counted between two and nine times. The rearrangement joins TRBV7-9 to TRBJ1-4; D not resolved. The CDR3 is 15 amino acids. The V and J ends lost 3 bases and 6 bases respectively, with 14 bases between them. The germline V gene has CDR1 SEHNR and CDR2 FQNEAQ (reference sequence). CDR3 in DNA: TGTGCCAGCAGCTTTTTGGAACCGGCCTATGAAAAACTGTTTTTT. It is translated as CASSFLEPAYEKLFF.

This chain joins TRBV2 and TRBJ1-1; 9 nucleotides align to TRBD1. The CDR3 is 13 residues long. J gave up 5 bases and V 7 bases, and 5 bases lay outside the gene matches. CDR1 is SNHLY and CDR2 is FYNNEI in the germline V gene. This CDR3 is CASNRGRDTEAFF. The CDR3 nucleotides are TGTGCCAGCAACAGGGGGCGCGATACTGAAGCTTTCTTT.

V gene TRBV20-1 combines with J gene TRBJ1-1; 10 nucleotides align to TRBD1. J was trimmed by 1 base and V by 3 bases; bases with no gene match: 8. This CDR3 is built from 16 residues. Per germline, CDR1 DFQATT and CDR2 SNEGSKA (reference sequence). The CDR3 DNA reads TGCAGTGCTAGGACAGGGGGCCTTGGGAGGAACACTGAAGCTTTCTTT. It specifies CSARTGGLGRNTEAFF.

This clonotype was seen repeatedly, ten times or more. The V call is TRBV6-2 or TRBV6-3, the J call TRBJ2-2; D is perhaps TRBD1 (5 bases). Germline V CDR1 and CDR2: MNHEY, SVGEGT. There are 16 residues in the CDR3. Trimming removed 2 bases at V and 3 bases at J, with 13 bases between. The DNA for the CDR3 is TGTGCCAGCAGTTACGGGGTAGGGGTGCACACCGGGGAGCTGTTTTTT. It codes for CASSYGVGVHTGELFF.